This T cell receptor beta chain derives from a study of T cell responses to AZD1222 COVID-19 vaccine. Notes on the study in general: Among vaccine-associated CD4 TCRs, coverage spanned spike, with dominance at 160-218 and 743-854. The study sampled repertoires only after the peak T cell response.

As concerns this clone: Its cognate antigen is unknown.

CDR1 is SGHNT and CDR2 is YYREEE in the germline V gene (reference sequence). V was pared by 0 bases and J by 0 bases, with 10 bases between. The CDR3 is 16 amino acids. Measured with immunoSEQ multiplex PCR; TCRdb has only the in-frame clones, and not every one. This sample carries over 100,000 clones, roughly 84% of them seen once, and the ten largest clones take approximately 15%. The sequences come from peripheral blood, collected on day 0 of AZD1222 vaccination. The rearrangement joins TRBV5-4 to TRBJ1-3, with unresolved D. This sequence originates from an adult in good health. The CDR3 region is CASSLDRTNSGNTIYF. The CDR3 coding sequence is TGTGCCAGCAGCTTGGATAGGACCAACTCTGGAAACACCATATATTTT. The complete variable domain, with remaining parts taken from reference TRBV5-4 and TRBJ1-3, reads ETGVTQSPTHLIKTRGQQVTLRCSSQSGHNTVSWYQQALGQGPQFIFQYYREEENGRGNFPPRFSGLQFPNYSSELNVNALELDDSALYLCASSLDRTNSGNTIYFGEGSWLTVV.